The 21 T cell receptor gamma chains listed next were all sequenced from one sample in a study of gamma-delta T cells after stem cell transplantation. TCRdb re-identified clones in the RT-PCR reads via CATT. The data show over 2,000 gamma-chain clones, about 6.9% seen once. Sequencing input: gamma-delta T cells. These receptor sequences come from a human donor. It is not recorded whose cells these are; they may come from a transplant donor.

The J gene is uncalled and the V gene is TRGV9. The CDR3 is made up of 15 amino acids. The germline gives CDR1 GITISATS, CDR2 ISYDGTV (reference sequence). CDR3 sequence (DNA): TGTGCCTTGTGGGAGAAATTGGTTTGTAAACAAAAAAAACTCTTT. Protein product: CALWEKLVCKQKKLF.

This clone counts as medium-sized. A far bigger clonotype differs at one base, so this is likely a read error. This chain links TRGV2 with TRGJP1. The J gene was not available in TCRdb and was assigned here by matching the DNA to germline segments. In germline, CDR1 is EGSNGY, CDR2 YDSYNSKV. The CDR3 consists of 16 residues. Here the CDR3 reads CATWDGPIGTGWFKIF. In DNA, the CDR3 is TGTGCCACCTGGGACGGGCCGATTGGTACTGGCTGGTTCAAGATATTT.

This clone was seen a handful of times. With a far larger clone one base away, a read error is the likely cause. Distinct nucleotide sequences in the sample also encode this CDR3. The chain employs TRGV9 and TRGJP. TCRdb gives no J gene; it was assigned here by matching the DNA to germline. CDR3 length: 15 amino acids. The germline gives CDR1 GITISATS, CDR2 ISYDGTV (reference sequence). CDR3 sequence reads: CALWERELGKKIKVF. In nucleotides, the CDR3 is TGTGCCTTGTGGGAGCGAGAGCTGGGCAAAAAAATCAAGGTATTT.

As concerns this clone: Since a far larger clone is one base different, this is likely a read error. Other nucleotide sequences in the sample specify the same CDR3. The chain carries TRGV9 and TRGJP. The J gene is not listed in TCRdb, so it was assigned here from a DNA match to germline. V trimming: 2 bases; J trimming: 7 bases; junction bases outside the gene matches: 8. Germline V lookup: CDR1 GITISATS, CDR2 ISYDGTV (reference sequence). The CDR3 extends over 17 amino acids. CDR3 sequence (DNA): TGTGCCTTGTGGGAGGCGGAAGGGGAGTTGGGCAAAAAAATCAAGGTATTT. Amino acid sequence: CALWEAEGELGKKIKVF.

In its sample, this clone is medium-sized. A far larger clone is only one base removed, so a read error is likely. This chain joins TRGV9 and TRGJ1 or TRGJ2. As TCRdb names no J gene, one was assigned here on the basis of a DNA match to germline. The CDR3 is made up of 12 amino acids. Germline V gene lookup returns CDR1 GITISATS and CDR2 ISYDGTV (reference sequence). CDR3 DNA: TGTGCCTGGTGGGAGACTTATTATAAGAAACTCTTT. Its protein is CAWWETYYKKLF.

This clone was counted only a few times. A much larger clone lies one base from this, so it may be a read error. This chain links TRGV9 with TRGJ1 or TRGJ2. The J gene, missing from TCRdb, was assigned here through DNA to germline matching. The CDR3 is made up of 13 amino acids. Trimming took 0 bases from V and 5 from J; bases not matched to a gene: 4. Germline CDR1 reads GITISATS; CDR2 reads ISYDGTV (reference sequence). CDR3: CALWEVPHYKKLF. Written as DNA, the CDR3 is TGTGCCTTGTGGGAGGTGCCACATTATAAGAAACTCTTT.

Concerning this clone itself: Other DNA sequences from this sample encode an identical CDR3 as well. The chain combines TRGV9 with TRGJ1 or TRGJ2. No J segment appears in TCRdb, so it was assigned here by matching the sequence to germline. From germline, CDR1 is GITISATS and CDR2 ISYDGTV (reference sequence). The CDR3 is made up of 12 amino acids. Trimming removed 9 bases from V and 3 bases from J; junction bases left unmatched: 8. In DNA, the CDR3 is TGTGCCTTGGGGGCCTCTTATTATAAGAAACTCTTT. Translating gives CALGASYYKKLF.

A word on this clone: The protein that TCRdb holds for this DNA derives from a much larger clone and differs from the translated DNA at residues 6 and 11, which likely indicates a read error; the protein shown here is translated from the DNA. The CDR3, as DNA: TGTGCCTTGTGGGAGTTAGAGTTGGGCAAAACAATCAAGGTATTT. It translates to CALWELELGKTIKVF. J is TRGJP and V is TRGV9. Germline loops: CDR1 GITISATS, CDR2 ISYDGTV (reference sequence). This CDR3 spans 15 amino acids.

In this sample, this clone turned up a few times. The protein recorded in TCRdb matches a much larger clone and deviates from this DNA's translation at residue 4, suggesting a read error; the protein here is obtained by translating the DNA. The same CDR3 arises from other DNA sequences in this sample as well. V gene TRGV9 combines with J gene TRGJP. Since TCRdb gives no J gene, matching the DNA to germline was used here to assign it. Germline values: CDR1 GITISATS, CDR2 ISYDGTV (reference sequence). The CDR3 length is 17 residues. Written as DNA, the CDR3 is TGTGCCTTGAGGGAGGTGCTAGAAGAGTTGGGCAAAAAAATCAAGGTATTT. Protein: CALREVLEELGKKIKVF.

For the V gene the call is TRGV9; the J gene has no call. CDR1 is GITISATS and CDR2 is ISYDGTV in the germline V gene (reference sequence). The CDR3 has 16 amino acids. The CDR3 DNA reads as TGTGCCTTGTGGGAGGGCGAGGAGTTGGGCAAAAAAATAAAACTCTTT. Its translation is CALWEGEELGKKIKLF.

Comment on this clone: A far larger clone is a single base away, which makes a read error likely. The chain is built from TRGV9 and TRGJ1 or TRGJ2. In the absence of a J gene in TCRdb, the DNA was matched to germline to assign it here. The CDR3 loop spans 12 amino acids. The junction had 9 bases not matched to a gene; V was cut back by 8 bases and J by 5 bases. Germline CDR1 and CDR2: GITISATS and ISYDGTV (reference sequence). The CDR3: CALLDYNYKKLF. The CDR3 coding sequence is TGTGCCTTGTTGGATTATAATTATAAGAAACTCTTT.

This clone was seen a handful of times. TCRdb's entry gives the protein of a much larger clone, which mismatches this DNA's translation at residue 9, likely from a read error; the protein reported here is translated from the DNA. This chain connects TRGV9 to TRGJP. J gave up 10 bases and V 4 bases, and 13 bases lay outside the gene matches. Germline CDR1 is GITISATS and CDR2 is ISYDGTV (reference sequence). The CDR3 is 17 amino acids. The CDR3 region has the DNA TGTGCCTTGTGGGAAGCGAACGTGGATTTGGGCAAAAAAATCAAGGTATTT. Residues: CALWEANVDLGKKIKVF.

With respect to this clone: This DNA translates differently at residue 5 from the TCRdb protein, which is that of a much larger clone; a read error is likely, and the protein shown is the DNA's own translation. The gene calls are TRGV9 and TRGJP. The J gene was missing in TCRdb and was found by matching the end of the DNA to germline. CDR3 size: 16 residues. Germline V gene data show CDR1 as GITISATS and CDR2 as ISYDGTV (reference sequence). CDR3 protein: CALWGVQELGKKIKVF. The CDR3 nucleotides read TGTGCCTTGTGGGGGGTGCAAGAGTTGGGCAAAAAAATCAAGGTATTT.

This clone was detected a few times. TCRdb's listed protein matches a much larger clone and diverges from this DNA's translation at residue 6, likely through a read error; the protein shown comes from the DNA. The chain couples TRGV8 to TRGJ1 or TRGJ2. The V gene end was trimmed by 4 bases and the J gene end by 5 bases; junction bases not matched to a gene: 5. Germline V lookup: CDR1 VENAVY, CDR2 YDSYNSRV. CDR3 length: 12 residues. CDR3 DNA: TGTGCCACCTGGGAGGTAGATTATAAGAAACTCTTT. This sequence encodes CATWEVDYKKLF.

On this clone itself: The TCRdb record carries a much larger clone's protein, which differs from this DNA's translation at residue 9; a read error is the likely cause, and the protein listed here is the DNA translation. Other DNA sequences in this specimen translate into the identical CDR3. The CDR3 DNA sequence: TGTGCCTTGTGGGAGGTGGGGGGTGGGTATTATAAGAAACTCTTT. Translated: CALWEVGGGYYKKLF. V is TRGV9 and J is TRGJ1 or TRGJ2. TCRdb leaves out the J gene; it was filled in here by matching the DNA to germline. The CDR3 covers 15 residues. V lost 0 bases, J lost 4 bases, and 9 bases stayed unmatched. CDR1 GITISATS and CDR2 ISYDGTV come from the germline V gene (reference sequence).

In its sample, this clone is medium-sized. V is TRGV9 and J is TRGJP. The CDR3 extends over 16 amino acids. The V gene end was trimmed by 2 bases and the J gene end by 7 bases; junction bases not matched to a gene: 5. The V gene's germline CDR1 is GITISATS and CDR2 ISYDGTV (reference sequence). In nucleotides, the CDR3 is TGTGCCTTGTGGGAGGCCCTTGAGTTGGGCAAAAAAATCAAGGTATTT. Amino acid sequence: CALWEALELGKKIKVF.

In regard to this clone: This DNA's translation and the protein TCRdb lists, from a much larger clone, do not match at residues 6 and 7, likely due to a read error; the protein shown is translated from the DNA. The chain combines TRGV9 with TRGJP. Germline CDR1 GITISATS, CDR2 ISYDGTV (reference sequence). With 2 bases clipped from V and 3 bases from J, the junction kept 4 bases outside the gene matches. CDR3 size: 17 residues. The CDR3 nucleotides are TGTGCCTTGTGGGAGGCCCAGCAAGAGTTGGGCAAAAAAATCAAGGTATTT. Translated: CALWEAQQELGKKIKVF.

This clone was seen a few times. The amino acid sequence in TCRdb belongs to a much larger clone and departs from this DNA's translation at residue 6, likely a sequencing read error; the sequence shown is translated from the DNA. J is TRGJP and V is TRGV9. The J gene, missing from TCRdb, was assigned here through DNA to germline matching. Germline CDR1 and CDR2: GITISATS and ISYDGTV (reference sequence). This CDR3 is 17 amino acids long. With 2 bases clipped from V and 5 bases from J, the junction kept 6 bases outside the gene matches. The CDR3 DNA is TGTGCCTTGTGGGAGGCGCTAGAAGAGTTGGGCAAAAAAATCAAGGTATTT. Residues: CALWEALEELGKKIKVF.

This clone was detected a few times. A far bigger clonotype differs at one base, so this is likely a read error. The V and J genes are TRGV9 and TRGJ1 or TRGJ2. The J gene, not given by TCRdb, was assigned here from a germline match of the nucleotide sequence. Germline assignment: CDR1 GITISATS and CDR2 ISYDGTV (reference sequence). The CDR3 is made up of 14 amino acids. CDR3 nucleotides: TGTGCCTTGTGGGATCAAAAACATTATGATAAGAAACTCTTT. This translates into CALWDQKHYDKKLF.

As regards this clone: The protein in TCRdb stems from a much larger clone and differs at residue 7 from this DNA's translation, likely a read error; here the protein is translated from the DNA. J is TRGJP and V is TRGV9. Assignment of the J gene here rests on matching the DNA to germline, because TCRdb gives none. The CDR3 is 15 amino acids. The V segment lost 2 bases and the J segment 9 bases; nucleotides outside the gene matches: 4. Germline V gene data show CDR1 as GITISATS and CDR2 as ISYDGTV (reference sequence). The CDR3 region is CALWEDMLGKKIKVF. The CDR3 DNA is TGTGCCTTGTGGGAGGATATGTTGGGCAAAAAAATCAAGGTATTT.

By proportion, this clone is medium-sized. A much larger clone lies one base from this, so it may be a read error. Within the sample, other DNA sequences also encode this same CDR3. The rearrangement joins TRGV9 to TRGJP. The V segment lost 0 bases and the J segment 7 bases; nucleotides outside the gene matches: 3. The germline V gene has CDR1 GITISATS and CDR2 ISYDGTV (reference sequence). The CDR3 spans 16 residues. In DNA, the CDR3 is TGTGCCTTGTGGGAGGTGAAGGAGTTGGGCAAAAAAATCAAGGTATTT. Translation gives CALWEVKELGKKIKVF.